This T cell receptor beta chain was observed in a study of Ad26.COV2.S vaccination and SARS-CoV-2 variants. Study-wide context: Once, or twice with 56 days between doses, Ad26.COV2.S was given intramuscularly. The study's findings and limits: It was vaccine recipients, not placebo recipients, who had the higher spike-specific TCR breadth. Breadth and depth estimates from TCRs may understate total T cell responses.

TCRdb's table, derived via immunoSEQ multiplex PCR, lists solely in-frame clones and lacks some. The repertoire has roughly 350,000 clones, approximately 86% of them found once; the top ten carry roughly a tenth. Germline assignment: CDR1 LNHDA and CDR2 SQIVND (reference sequence). This CDR3 is 14 amino acids long. V lost 2 bases, J lost 13 bases, and 15 bases lay in between. This clone has just a few counts. Its antigen is not known. The treatment denotes: roughly 20 received Ad26.COV2.S at low or high dose, single or two shots; roughly 5 received placebo; per-sample allocation not given. Vaccine and placebo recipients were sampled on day 63 after the first injection. This vaccine is an Ad26 vector that expresses the Wuhan-strain SARS-CoV-2 spike.

This chain uses TRBV19 with TRBJ1-6; D gene uncertain. This clonotype was obtained from a person between 18 and 65 years old who received the Ad26.COV2.S COVID-19 vaccine or a placebo. The material sequenced was peripheral blood, taken in a trial of Ad26.COV2.S vaccine versus placebo. Written as DNA, the CDR3 is TGTGCCAGTAGTATAAGAATGACCCTATCCCCCCTCCACTTT. This gives the protein CASSIRMTLSPLHF.